This TCR beta chain was profiled in a study of Graves' ophthalmopathy and Graves' hyperthyroidism. Being free of ophthalmopathy for 18 months of follow-up defined stable hyperthyroidism. The CDR3 runs to 14 residues. The germline CDR1 and CDR2 sequences are SEHNR and FQNEAQ (reference sequence). V lost 1 base and J lost 5; bases outside the gene matches: 2. As the template, RNA transcripts were used to amplify TCR beta CDR3 regions. HTBI primers were used in a first-round RT-PCR, which preceded a second-round multiplex PCR. From the multiplex PCR reads, TCRdb called clonotypes with MiXCR, one entry per CDR3 protein. The sample lists hundreds of thousands of distinct CDR3 sequences, over 20% occurring once. This clonotype was observed at least ten times.

Input material: peripheral blood. The source of this sequence is a woman between 18 and 30 years old with stable Graves' hyperthyroidism. Some clones in this sample may be carry-over from other donors' samples. V and J are TRBV7-9 and TRBJ2-7; TRBD1 matches 10 bases. CDR3 bases: TGTGCCAGCAGCTTAGGGACAGGGGGGCACGAGCAGTACTTC. This sequence encodes CASSLGTGGHEQYF. The complete variable domain, with remaining parts taken from reference TRBV7-9 and TRBJ2-7, reads DTGVSQNPRHKITKRGQNVTFRCDPISEHNRLYWYRQTLGQGPEFLTYFQNEAQLEKSRLLSDRFSAERPKGSFSTLEIQRTEQGDSAMYLCASSLGTGGHEQYFGPGTRLTVT.